Presented here are 25 T cell receptor beta chains from one specimen sequenced in a study of cytomegalovirus exposure and HLA in healthy donors. PCR primers comprised 60 Vbeta and 13 Jbeta primers. This table comes from immunoSEQ multiplex PCR, and its TCRdb copy is limited to in-frame clones, with some not included. This sample has about 140,000 clones, with approximately 80% found just once. The material sequenced was PBMCs. These receptors originate from a woman aged 45-60 years in good health and CMV-seropositive.

The V gene is TRBV5-6, the J gene TRBJ1-6; D possibly corresponds to TRBD1 (5 bases). V lost 1 base and J 2 bases, leaving 10 bases between the germline ends. The CDR3 spans 16 residues. Per the germline V gene, CDR1 is SGHDT and CDR2 is YYEEEE. The CDR3 is CASSLWRGTYNSPLHF. The DNA for the CDR3 is TGTGCCAGCAGCTTGTGGAGGGGCACCTATAATTCACCCCTCCACTTT.

The chain couples TRBV5-6 to TRBJ1-1; possibly TRBD1 for D (5 bases). The CDR3 spans 14 residues. The V end was cut by 4 bases, the J end by 3 bases, with 13 bases between. The germline V gene encodes CDR1 SGHDT and CDR2 YYEEEE. CDR3 sequence reads: CASSLRQGDTEAFF. The CDR3 region has the DNA TGTGCCAGCAGCCTGCGACAAGGGGACACTGAAGCTTTCTTT. Filled out from reference TRBV5-6 and TRBJ1-1, the complete variable domain reads DAGVTQSPTHLIKTRGQQVTLRCSPKSGHDTVSWYQQALGQGPQFIFQYYEEEERQRGNFPDRFSGHQFPNYSSELNVNALLLGDSALYLCASSLRQGDTEAFFGQGTRLTVV.

This clone was seen only a few times. The J gene is TRBJ1-2, the V gene TRBV28; 7 bases agree with TRBD1. Trimming at V came to 5 bases and at J to 4 bases, leaving 7 bases not matched to a gene. Germline V CDR1 and CDR2: MDHEN, SYDVKM. The CDR3 consists of 14 residues. CDR3 sequence: CASSETGQLYGYTF. The DNA for the CDR3 is TGTGCCAGCAGTGAGACGGGACAGCTCTATGGCTACACCTTC.

The chain is built from TRBV19 and TRBJ2-5; D is uncertain. Germline-derived CDR1 and CDR2 are LNHDA and SQIVND (reference sequence). The CDR3 spans 11 residues. Trimming shortened V by 6 bases and J by 4 bases, and 6 bases separated the two germline ends. The CDR3 DNA is TGTGCCAGTAGCACTCGAGAGACCCAGTACTTC. It translates to CASSTRETQYF.

The chain is built from TRBV25-1 and TRBJ1-2; D unclear. The germline V gene has CDR1 MGHDK and CDR2 SYGVNS. The V gene lost 6 bases and the J gene lost 8 bases, with 19 bases spanning the gap. This CDR3 comprises 14 residues. The CDR3, as DNA: TGTGCCAGCAGGGAGGCTTTGGAGGTAGGGGGCTACACCTTC. It codes for CASREALEVGGYTF.

The chain has TRBV9 and TRBJ1-2, with a weak D call TRBD1 (6 bases). CDR1 and CDR2 from the germline V gene are SGDLS and YYNGEE. This CDR3 has 17 residues. V shed 3 bases and J shed 2 bases, with 20 bases lying between them. The CDR3 nucleotides are TGTGCCAGCAGCGGAGGACTCGGGACACCCAAAAACTATGGCTACACCTTC. Its translation: CASSGGLGTPKNYGYTF.

The chain combines TRBV30 with TRBJ2-1, with D unresolved. V lost 4 bases to trimming and J lost 7 bases, with 11 bases between them. CDR3 length equals 12 residues. The germline gives CDR1 GTSNPN, CDR2 SVGIG (reference sequence). CDR3 sequence (DNA): TGTGCCTGGACCCTACAGCAGAATGAGCAGTTCTTC. Its protein product is CAWTLQQNEQFF.

The genes are TRBV11-3 and TRBJ2-2; 10 bases are shared with TRBD1. Germline assignment: CDR1 SGHNT and CDR2 YENEEA. The CDR3 contains 18 residues. The trim removed 2 bases at V and 6 bases at J, leaving 12 bases unmatched. CDR3 amino acids: CASSLPSSGTGDAGELFF. DNA for the CDR3: TGTGCCAGCAGCTTACCCTCTTCCGGGACAGGGGATGCCGGGGAGCTGTTTTTT.

This chain uses TRBV7-8 with TRBJ1-1; the D is unclear. Trimming pared 1 base from V and 4 bases from J, leaving 13 bases between. The CDR3 contains 15 residues. From germline, CDR1 is SGHVS and CDR2 FQNEAQ. CDR3 DNA: TGTGCCAGCAGCTTAGTGACCCGGAGAAGCACTGAAGCTTTCTTT. Translated: CASSLVTRRSTEAFF. Filled out from reference TRBV7-8 and TRBJ1-1, the complete variable domain reads GAGVSQSPRYKVAKRGQDVALRCDPISGHVSLFWYQQALGQGPEFLTYFQNEAQLDKSGLPSDRFFAERPEGSVSTLKIQRTQQEDSAVYLCASSLVTRRSTEAFFGQGTRLTVV.

This clone has more than one count but fewer than ten. The rearrangement joins TRBV7-2 to TRBJ1-2; TRBD1 is a possible D gene (6 bases). This CDR3 has 14 residues. Deletions cut 5 bases from V and 7 bases from J, with 17 bases between. From germline, CDR1 is SGHTA and CDR2 FQGNSA. The CDR3 DNA is TGTGCCAGCAGCACACAGCGGGGGGCGGGTGGCTACACCTTC. It specifies CASSTQRGAGGYTF.

The J gene is TRBJ1-5, the V gene TRBV4-2; TRBD1 agrees at 9 bases. J gave up 5 bases and V 2 bases, and 7 bases lay outside the gene matches. The V gene's germline CDR1 is LGHNA and CDR2 YNFKEQ. CDR3 length: 16 residues. The CDR3 here is CASSQRLTGGDQPQHF. The CDR3 DNA is TGTGCCAGCAGCCAACGCCTGACAGGGGGGGATCAGCCCCAGCATTTT.

V gene TRBV2 combines with J gene TRBJ1-5; D call uncertain. The CDR3 totals 13 residues. The V gene lost 9 bases and the J gene lost 0 bases, with 9 bases spanning the gap. Germline V gives CDR1 SNHLY, CDR2 FYNNEI. The CDR3 loop reads CASEPVSNQPQHF. As DNA, the CDR3 is TGTGCCAGTGAACCGGTTAGCAATCAGCCCCAGCATTTT. Supplemented by reference TRBV2 and TRBJ1-5, the full variable domain reads EPEVTQTPSHQVTQMGQEVILRCVPISNHLYFYWYRQILGQKVEFLVSFYNNEISEKSEIFDDQFSVERPDGSNFTLKIRSTKLEDSAMYFCASEPVSNQPQHFGDGTRLSIL.

J is TRBJ1-4 and V is TRBV30, with 8 bases fitting TRBD1. Germline V CDR1 and CDR2: GTSNPN, SVGIG (reference sequence). After removal of 3 bases from V and 8 bases from J, the junction contained 11 bases not matched to a gene. The CDR3 length is 15 residues. CDR3 sequence reads: CAWSPNRGFGEKLFF. The CDR3 nucleotides are TGTGCCTGGAGCCCAAACAGGGGGTTCGGGGAAAAACTGTTTTTT.

This chain links TRBV7-3 with TRBJ2-6, with a possible D match to TRBD2 (5 bases). V lost 5 bases and J 0 bases, leaving 8 bases between the germline ends. The CDR3 loop spans 15 amino acids. From germline, CDR1 is SGHTA and CDR2 FQGTGA. CDR3 residues: CASSAGGSGANVLTF. Here the CDR3 DNA reads TGTGCCAGCAGCGCAGGAGGCTCTGGGGCCAACGTCCTGACTTTC. Based on the CDR3 plus reference TRBV7-3 and TRBJ2-6, the full variable domain is GAGVSQTPSNKVTEKGKYVELRCDPISGHTALYWYRQSLGQGPEFLIYFQGTGAADDSGLPNDRFFAVRPEGSVSTLKIQRTERGDSAVYLCASSAGGSGANVLTFGAGSRLTVL.

This clone was found a few times. This chain links TRBV14 with TRBJ2-3; 8 bases fit TRBD2. There are 13 residues in the CDR3. Germline V gene data show CDR1 as SGHDN and CDR2 as FVKESK. After removal of 4 bases from V and 8 bases from J, the junction contained 5 bases not matched to a gene. The CDR3 DNA sequence: TGTGCCAGCAGCCCCGGGGGGGCCGGTACGCAGTATTTT. Translated, it gives CASSPGGAGTQYF.

This clone was detected only a few times. The rearrangement links TRBV9 to TRBJ1-3; a weak D match, TRBD1 (6 bases). This CDR3 is 18 amino acids long. CDR1 is SGDLS, CDR2 YYNGEE, per germline. Deletions cut 0 bases from V and 2 bases from J, with 18 bases between. The CDR3 loop reads CASSVAPARGVTGNTIYF. The CDR3 DNA follows: TGTGCCAGCAGCGTAGCTCCCGCCAGGGGAGTCACTGGAAACACCATATATTTT.

The chain carries TRBV27 and TRBJ2-1, with D uncertain. CDR1 is MNHEY, CDR2 SMNVEV, per germline (reference sequence). V dropped 1 base and J dropped 9 bases, with 4 bases sitting between them. The CDR3 loop spans 11 amino acids. The CDR3 region is CASSLYGEQFF. The DNA of the CDR3 is TGTGCCAGCAGTTTATACGGTGAGCAGTTCTTC.

This chain uses TRBV11-2 with TRBJ1-1; no definite D call. Germline-derived CDR1 and CDR2 are SGHAT and FQNNGV. Trimming removed 1 base at V and 1 base at J, with 7 bases between. The CDR3 consists of 14 residues. CDR3 sequence reads: CASSLGGANTEAFF. CDR3 DNA: TGTGCCAGCAGCTTAGGAGGAGCGAACACTGAAGCTTTCTTT.

The chain joins TRBV19 to TRBJ2-3; TRBD2 agrees at 13 bases. Germline V gene lookup returns CDR1 LNHDA and CDR2 SQIVND (reference sequence). The CDR3 runs 16 residues. Unmatched junction bases numbered 5, after V lost 7 bases and J lost 1 base. The CDR3 nucleotides are TGTGCCAGTACCACGGGGACTAGCGGGGGCACAGATACGCAGTATTTT. Translated, it gives CASTTGTSGGTDTQYF.

The J gene is TRBJ1-2, the V gene TRBV15, with TRBD1 matching 9 bases. The CDR3 sequence is 14 residues long. Germline CDR1 LNHNV, CDR2 YYDKDF (reference sequence). V shed 3 bases, J shed 7 bases, and the junction held 6 bases outside the gene matches. The CDR3 DNA is TGTGCCACCAGCAGCGGAACAGGGGGCCGTGGCTACACCTTC. Encoded protein: CATSSGTGGRGYTF.

The chain is built from TRBV7-8 and TRBJ1-2; 8 bases are a match to TRBD1. This CDR3 contains 16 residues. V gave up 5 bases and J gave up 7 bases; unmatched junction bases: 15. The germline V gene has CDR1 SGHVS and CDR2 FQNEAQ. The CDR3 DNA follows: TGTGCCAGCAGCATTGGGACAGGCGGGATTTCCGGTGGCTACACCTTC. This encodes CASSIGTGGISGGYTF.

The genes are TRBV15 and TRBJ2-7; the match to TRBD1 covers 7 bases. V was clipped by 3 bases and J by 4 bases; unmatched bases: 12. CDR1 and CDR2 from the germline V gene are LNHNV and YYDKDF (reference sequence). The CDR3 sequence is 16 residues long. The CDR3 coding sequence is TGTGCCACCAGCAGCGCTCTGGGACAGAAAATTTACGAGCAGTACTTC. Its translation: CATSSALGQKIYEQYF.

V and J are TRBV14 and TRBJ2-7; 9 nucleotides match TRBD2. Germline V CDR1 and CDR2: SGHDN, FVKESK. Trimming at V came to 1 base and at J to 1 base, leaving 5 bases not matched to a gene. The CDR3 loop spans 16 amino acids. CDR3 in DNA: TGTGCCAGCAGCCAAGGCGGGGGGGACCGTTCCTACGAGCAGTACTTC. It codes for CASSQGGGDRSYEQYF.

The chain joins TRBV2 to TRBJ2-1, with 7 bases matching TRBD2. The V and J ends lost 4 bases and 9 bases, in that order; junction bases with no gene match: 18. The germline gives CDR1 SNHLY, CDR2 FYNNEI. There are 17 residues in the CDR3. The CDR3 here is CASSVLLPGPGGGEQFF. CDR3 bases: TGTGCCAGCAGTGTCCTACTCCCGGGGCCCGGCGGGGGTGAGCAGTTCTTC.

A few counts support this clone. The CDR3 sequence: CASSPGTGTEAFF. DNA for the CDR3: TGTGCCAGCAGCCCCGGGACAGGGACTGAAGCTTTCTTT. V gene TRBV7-3 combines with J gene TRBJ1-1, with 9 bases aligning to TRBD1. CDR1 is SGHTA, CDR2 FQGTGA, per germline. V was clipped by 5 bases and J by 5 bases; unmatched bases: 3. CDR3 length: 13 residues.